A selection of T cell receptor beta chains follows, all from one sample in a study of STAT5B mutations in CD4+ large granular lymphocyte leukemia. Sequencing used immunoSEQ multiplex PCR; TCRdb keeps in-frame clones, though not all of them. This table holds tens of thousands of clones, approximately 71% found once. The sample consisted of CD4+ T cells from blood buffy coats. The receptors derive from a human donor in good health. Both conserved end residues are part of each CDR3. D genes are given only for firm matches. Expanded clones are given a class, and other clones once, few, many or no size at all.

size | J | length | D | V | DNA | CDR3
few | TRBJ1-1 | 13 | . | TRBV10-1 | TGCGCCAGCAGTGAGAACCCGAACACTGAAGCTTTCTTT | CASSENPNTEAFF
. | TRBJ1-5 | 18 | . | TRBV2 | TGTGCCAGCAGTGAAGCGCGTGGGGCAGATTATAGCAATCAGCCCCAGCATTTT | CASSEARGADYSNQPQHF
once | TRBJ1-2 | 12 | . | TRBV9 | TGTGCCAGCAGCGTGGGGGGCTATGGCTACACCTTC | CASSVGGYGYTF
few | TRBJ1-4 | 15 | TRBD1 | TRBV5-6 | TGTGCCAGCAGCACCACGGGACAGGGGAATGAAAAACTGTTTTTT | CASSTTGQGNEKLFF
. | TRBJ2-7 | 14 | TRBD1 | TRBV19 | TGTGCCAGTAGTGCCCGACAGGGTTCCTACGAGCAGTACTTC | CASSARQGSYEQYF
. | TRBJ1-2 | 14 | TRBD1 | TRBV6-1 | TGTGCCAGCAGCCGTACGACAGGGAACTATGGCTACACCTTC | CASSRTTGNYGYTF
. | TRBJ2-1 | 15 | TRBD1 | TRBV29-1 | TGCAGCGTTGATAATGGACAGGGGGTTTCTGATGAGCAGTTCTTC | CSVDNGQGVSDEQFF
. | TRBJ2-7 | 14 | TRBD1 | TRBV7-9 | TGTGCCAGCAGCTTCGACAGGGAATCCGACGAGCAGTACTTC | CASSFDRESDEQYF
. | TRBJ2-2 | 14 | . | TRBV5-4 | TGTGCCAGCAGCTCAGGGACGAACACCGGGGAGCTGTTTTTT | CASSSGTNTGELFF
. | TRBJ1-3 | 14 | . | TRBV19 | TGTGCCAGTAGTGAAATCACAGGAGGAAACACCATATATTTT | CASSEITGGNTIYF
. | TRBJ2-7 | 14 | . | TRBV5-5 | TGTGCCAGCAGCTTGGTAGTACTGGAGGGGGAGCAGTACTTC | CASSLVVLEGEQYF
. | TRBJ1-2 | 15 | TRBD1 | TRBV19 | TGTGCCAGTAGTACCGACAGGGAGGGAAGGTATGGCTACACCTTC | CASSTDREGRYGYTF
. | TRBJ2-7 | 14 | . | TRBV30 | TGTGCCTGGAGTGTATTAGGGACACACTACGAGCAGTACTTC | CAWSVLGTHYEQYF
. | TRBJ1-5 | 17 | TRBD1 | TRBV18 | TGTGCCAGCTCAAAAGGTTGGACAGGTGAGGTGGATCAGCCCCAGCATTTT | CASSKGWTGEVDQPQHF
. | TRBJ2-3 | 16 | TRBD2 | TRBV7-2 | TGTGCCAGCAGCTTAGGGATTAGCGGGGGGGCAGATACGCAGTATTTT | CASSLGISGGADTQYF
. | TRBJ1-6 | 16 | . | TRBV27 | TGTGCCAGCAGTTTCGGACAGCACACTTTTAATTCACCCCTCCACTTT | CASSFGQHTFNSPLHF
few | TRBJ1-4 | 18 | . | TRBV19 | TGTGCCAGTAGTATATCCCCAGGGAGCCGCCTGGCTAATGAAAAACTGTTTTTT | CASSISPGSRLANEKLFF
. | TRBJ1-1 | 16 | . | TRBV6-1 | TGTGCCAGCAGTGATTATGCTGGGGGCTCTCGGCTTGAAGCTTTCTTT | CASSDYAGGSRLEAFF
. | TRBJ2-4 | 18 | . | TRBV15 | TGTGCCACCAGCAGGGACAGAGAGGGGGGGTGGGACTCGAACATTCAGTACTTC | CATSRDREGGWDSNIQYF
few | TRBJ1-5 | 13 | . | TRBV30 | TGTGCCTGGAGAGAAGCTAACAATCAGCCCCAGCATTTT | CAWREANNQPQHF
. | TRBJ2-7 | 15 | TRBD2 | TRBV5-1 | TGCGCCAGCAGCTTGGGAAGCGGGGGCCCCTACGAGCAGTACTTC | CASSLGSGGPYEQYF
. | TRBJ1-1 | 15 | . | TRBV18 | TGTGCCAGCTCAAATTCGGGACACTCCAACACTGAAGCTTTCTTT | CASSNSGHSNTEAFF
. | TRBJ2-7 | 14 | . | TRBV5-8 | TGTGCCAGCAGCTTGCCCGCAGGGGTGAACGAGCAGTACTTC | CASSLPAGVNEQYF
. | TRBJ1-2 | 16 | TRBD1 | TRBV27 | TGTGCCAGCACCCTCACCCCGGGACAGGCTAACTATGGCTACACCTTC | CASTLTPGQANYGYTF
. | TRBJ2-3 | 16 | . | TRBV5-1 | TGCGCCAGCAGCTCCTCGGTAGCGGCGAGCACAGATACGCAGTATTTT | CASSSSVAASTDTQYF
. | TRBJ2-5 | 13 | . | TRBV5-6 | TGTGCCAGCAGTAAGGACAACCAAGAGACCCAGTACTTC | CASSKDNQETQYF
few | TRBJ2-3 | 15 | . | TRBV6-4 | TGTGCCAGCAGCCTTTCGTCGCGCGGTACAGATACGCAGTATTTT | CASSLSSRGTDTQYF
. | TRBJ2-1 | 17 | . | TRBV7-2 | TGTGCCAGCAGCTCCCGCGCCGGGCGGGGTTCCTACAATGAGCAGTTCTTC | CASSSRAGRGSYNEQFF
once | TRBJ1-2 | 14 | . | TRBV25-1 | TGTGCCAGCAGTCCTACGCCTGTGAACTATGGCTACACCTTC | CASSPTPVNYGYTF
. | TRBJ2-3 | 17 | TRBD2 | TRBV19 | TGTGCCAGTAGTATAGGACGGGGCGGGGGGAGGACAGATACGCAGTATTTT | CASSIGRGGGRTDTQYF
. | TRBJ1-1 | 14 | TRBD1 | TRBV5-8 | TGTGCCAGCAGCTCGGACAGGAGGAACACTGAAGCTTTCTTT | CASSSDRRNTEAFF
few | TRBJ1-1 | 13 | . | TRBV14 | TGTGCCAGCAGCCAAGGTGGCGGCCGTGAAGCTTTCTTT | CASSQGGGREAFF
. | TRBJ1-2 | 15 | . | TRBV7-2 | TGTGCCAGCAGCCCGTCGGGTGGGGGAGTCTATGGCTACACCTTC | CASSPSGGGVYGYTF
. | TRBJ1-4 | 14 | . | TRBV5-1 | TGCGCCAGCAGCGGAAACGCGGGTAGTGAAAAACTGTTTTTT | CASSGNAGSEKLFF
few | TRBJ1-2 | 14 | . | TRBV19 | TGTGCCAGTACCTCGGGATCGGGGAACTATGGCTACACCTTC | CASTSGSGNYGYTF
. | TRBJ2-2 | 14 | . | TRBV10-3 | TGTGCCATCAGTGAGTTATCGAGGACCGGGGAGCTGTTTTTT | CAISELSRTGELFF
. | TRBJ1-3 | 16 | . | TRBV6-1 | TGTGCCAGCAGTGAAATCCCACAGGCGTCTGGAAACACCATATATTTT | CASSEIPQASGNTIYF
. | TRBJ2-7 | 16 | . | TRBV10-2 | TGCGCCAGCACCGATCCTGGACAGACAAGCTCCTACGAGCAGTACTTC | CASTDPGQTSSYEQYF
once | TRBJ2-3 | 15 | . | TRBV18 | TGTGCCAGCTCCCAGCTCGGGGGTAATACAGATACGCAGTATTTT | CASSQLGGNTDTQYF
. | TRBJ2-6 | 15 | . | TRBV7-2 | TGTGCCAGCAGCCCACAGGGCTCTGGGGCCAACGTCCTGACTTTC | CASSPQGSGANVLTF
. | TRBJ2-3 | 14 | . | TRBV10-1 | TGCGCCAGCAGTGAGTCTGTCGGCACAGATACGCAGTATTTT | CASSESVGTDTQYF
. | TRBJ2-2 | 18 | . | TRBV5-1 | TGCGCCAGCAGCCCCGGAATAATCACAGGAGGGTACACCGGGGAGCTGTTTTTT | CASSPGIITGGYTGELFF
. | TRBJ2-1 | 17 | . | TRBV9 | TGTGCCAGCAGCGTAGAGTTGGGGTGGGACTCCTACAATGAGCAGTTCTTC | CASSVELGWDSYNEQFF
. | TRBJ1-1 | 14 | TRBD1 | TRBV28 | TGTGCCAGCAGCCCCGGGACAGGGGGCTCTGAAGCTTTCTTT | CASSPGTGGSEAFF
. | TRBJ2-3 | 16 | . | TRBV9 | TGTGCCAGTGGGGTTGGGGCTAGCGTAAGCACAGATACGCAGTATTTT | CASGVGASVSTDTQYF
. | TRBJ2-5 | 13 | . | TRBV6-1 | TGTGCCAGCAGTAGCCGGGACAAAGAGACCCAGTACTTC | CASSSRDKETQYF
. | TRBJ2-1 | 14 | . | TRBV9 | TGTGCCAGCAGCGGAGGGTCATTGGGTTATGAGCAGTTCTTC | CASSGGSLGYEQFF
. | TRBJ2-2 | 14 | . | TRBV15 | TGTGCCACCAGCAGAGATCATGTTGCCGGGGAGCTGTTTTTT | CATSRDHVAGELFF